The 18 T cell receptor beta chains below all came from one sample that was sequenced in a study of CD8 T cells in ankylosing spondylitis. TCRdb redid the calling of the 5' RACE reads with MiXCR, one entry per CDR3 protein. This sample has around 300,000 distinct CDR3 sequences, with around 20% found just once. The material sequenced was blood, either unsorted or a sorted T cell fraction (not recorded which). The source is a female donor with ankylosing spondylitis or in good health (not recorded which).

This clonotype was recorded a few times. V and J are TRBV4-3 and TRBJ1-2; D perhaps matches TRBD1 (6 bases). Looked up from germline, CDR1 is LGHNA and CDR2 is YSLEER. The CDR3 is 13 residues long. Trimming shortened V by 4 bases and J by 5 bases, and 11 bases separated the two germline ends. The CDR3: CASSRTQGYGYTF. The DNA of the CDR3 is TGCGCCAGCAGCCGGACACAGGGATATGGCTACACCTTC.

This clonotype was picked up a small number of times. The V gene is TRBV27, the J gene TRBJ2-3, with D hard to call. Per germline, CDR1 MNHEY and CDR2 SMNVEV (reference sequence). V was clipped by 3 bases and J by 4 bases, with 11 bases between them. The CDR3 sequence is 14 residues long. In DNA, the CDR3 is TGTGCCAGCAGTTTGACATGGCGTGCAGATACGCAGTATTTT. Its translation is CASSLTWRADTQYF.

Only a few counts were recorded for this clonotype. The chain combines TRBV12-3 or TRBV12-4 with TRBJ1-5; 12 bases agree with TRBD1. V was clipped by 6 bases and J by 3 bases; unmatched bases: 9. The CDR3 length is 17 residues. CDR3 protein: CASSWTGTGGFNQPQHF. CDR3 bases: TGTGCCAGCAGCTGGACCGGGACAGGGGGCTTCAATCAGCCCCAGCATTTT.

The V call is TRBV5-1, the J call TRBJ2-1; D unclear. Between the trimmed V and J ends, which lost 2 bases and 2 bases, there was a span of 11 bases. CDR1 SGHRS and CDR2 YFSETQ come from the germline V gene. The CDR3 spans 15 residues. For the CDR3, the DNA is TGCGCCAGCAGCTTCACGGAGAGAACCTACAATGAGCAGTTCTTC. Its protein product is CASSFTERTYNEQFF.

In this sample, this clonotype turned up a few times. This rearrangement joins TRBV6-1 to TRBJ2-2; D remains unclear. This CDR3 comprises 14 residues. V was clipped by 6 bases and J by 4 bases, with 12 bases between them. The germline V gene encodes CDR1 MNHNS and CDR2 SASEGT. Here the CDR3 DNA reads TGTGCCAGCAGCCCCGCGGTCCCCACCGGGGAGCTGTTTTTT. The encoded protein is CASSPAVPTGELFF.

V is TRBV7-2 and J is TRBJ1-2, with 8 bases aligning to TRBD1. The V gene end was trimmed by 4 bases and the J gene end by 8 bases; junction bases not matched to a gene: 12. Per germline, CDR1 SGHTA and CDR2 FQGNSA. CDR3 size: 15 residues. DNA for the CDR3: TGTGCCAGCAGCTCCTGGACAGGGAACACAGGCGGCTACACCTTC. Residues: CASSSWTGNTGGYTF.

The chain couples TRBV4-3 to TRBJ2-3; no clear D. Germline V gene data show CDR1 as LGHNA and CDR2 as YSLEER. There are 14 residues in the CDR3. V shed 2 bases and J shed 3 bases, with 9 bases lying between them. The CDR3: CASSQSPGTDTQYF. CDR3 DNA: TGCGCCAGCAGCCAATCCCCAGGAACAGATACGCAGTATTTT.

This clonotype was counted only a few times. The chain uses TRBV20-1 and TRBJ1-1, with a tentative D call TRBD1 (5 bases). This CDR3 has 14 residues. The germline CDR1 and CDR2 sequences are DFQATT and SNEGSKA (reference sequence). V lost 6 bases, J lost 0 bases, and 14 bases lay in between. CDR3 DNA: TGCAGTGCCTGGGCAGGGACCTTGAACACTGAAGCTTTCTTT. Its protein is CSAWAGTLNTEAFF.

This clonotype has only a few counts. The rearrangement links TRBV11-2 to TRBJ2-7; unclear D gene. The V end was cut by 5 bases, the J end by 4 bases, with 15 bases between. The germline V gene encodes CDR1 SGHAT and CDR2 FQNNGV. This CDR3 has 14 amino acids. The chain's CDR3 is CASSEFRARYEQYF. CDR3 DNA: TGTGCCAGCAGCGAATTCCGGGCGAGATACGAGCAGTACTTC.

This clonotype was seen only a few times. This chain uses TRBV20-1 with TRBJ2-3, with unresolved D. This CDR3 contains 13 residues. Looked up from germline, CDR1 is DFQATT and CDR2 is SNEGSKA (reference sequence). The V and J ends lost 2 bases and 4 bases respectively, with 10 bases between them. The CDR3 coding sequence is TGCAGTGCTAGATATCTAGACGCAGATACGCAGTATTTT. Translating gives CSARYLDADTQYF.

J is TRBJ1-5 and V is TRBV25-1; D perhaps matches TRBD1 (5 bases). Germline lookup yields CDR1 MGHDK and CDR2 SYGVNS. This CDR3 comprises 12 residues. V was shortened by 5 bases and J by 9 bases, with 11 bases between the two germline ends. The CDR3 loop is CASSRSGGPQHF. The CDR3 DNA reads TGTGCCAGCAGTCGGAGCGGGGGGCCCCAGCATTTT.

This clonotype was detected only a few times. V is TRBV2 and J is TRBJ2-7; 10 bases agree with TRBD1. Germline CDR1 reads SNHLY; CDR2 reads FYNNEI. The CDR3 covers 15 residues. V shed 7 bases and J 5 bases; nucleotides not matched to a gene: 11. The CDR3, as DNA: TGTGCCAGCACCGCACCGGGACAGGGGACCCACGAGCAGTACTTC. This gives the protein CASTAPGQGTHEQYF.

This clonotype has at least ten counts. The chain carries TRBV7-8 and TRBJ2-3; D is unclear. The CDR3 extends over 14 amino acids. Trimming removed 3 bases at V and 4 bases at J, with 11 bases between. Germline values: CDR1 SGHVS, CDR2 FQNEAQ. The CDR3 spells CASSFTSEPDTQYF. CDR3 DNA: TGTGCCAGCAGCTTTACGTCTGAACCAGATACGCAGTATTTT.

This clonotype was detected only a few times. The chain employs TRBV20-1 and TRBJ2-7; 10 positions agree with TRBD1. Unmatched junction bases numbered 6, after V lost 1 base and J lost 6 bases. This CDR3 has 14 amino acids. Per the germline V gene, CDR1 is DFQATT and CDR2 is SNEGSKA (reference sequence). The CDR3 region is CSARGPGTGAEQYF. For the CDR3, the DNA is TGCAGTGCTAGAGGGCCCGGGACAGGGGCCGAGCAGTACTTC.

This clonotype was observed a handful of times. The chain recombines TRBV18 with TRBJ2-1, with D hard to call. V lost 0 bases, J lost 10 bases, and 4 bases lay in between. This CDR3 spans 11 amino acids. The germline CDR1 and CDR2 sequences are KGHSH and LQKENI. CDR3 nucleotide sequence: TGTGCCAGCTCACCACCGGGGGAGCAGTTCTTC. This translates into CASSPPGEQFF.

This clonotype was seen more than once but under ten times. At one boundary the junction diverges from the germline segment, which might be a read error. CDR3 amino acids: CSAGEMAAIAKNIQYF. CDR3 DNA sequence: TGCAGTGCTGGAGAGATGGCTGCAATAGCCAAAAACATTCAGTACTTC. This chain joins TRBV20-1 and TRBJ2-4, with unresolved D. This CDR3 is built from 16 residues. Germline V gives CDR1 DFQATT, CDR2 SNEGSKA (reference sequence).

The chain links TRBV6-5 to TRBJ1-1; TRBD1 might be the D (5 bases). Germline CDR1 MNHEY, CDR2 SVGAGI. The CDR3 is 14 amino acids. V was pared by 1 base and J by 1 base, with 7 bases between. Written as DNA, the CDR3 is TGTGCCAGCAGTTACTACGGGGGGAACACTGAAGCTTTCTTT. This codes for CASSYYGGNTEAFF.

The chain joins TRBV2 to TRBJ1-6; TRBD1 agrees at 10 bases. V shed 5 bases, J shed 10 bases, and the junction held 8 bases outside the gene matches. The CDR3 consists of 15 residues. The germline V gene encodes CDR1 SNHLY and CDR2 FYNNEI. For the CDR3, the DNA is TGTGCCAGCAGTCGGGACAGGGGTTTCGGATCACCCCTCCACTTT. Residues: CASSRDRGFGSPLHF.